This T cell receptor (beta chain) was captured by sequencing in a study of blood T cells in healthy people across ages. Combining a sample-barcoded 5' primer with a J-beta primer mix, a second PCR ran for 7 to 11 cycles. TCRdb redid the calling of the 5' RACE reads with MiXCR, one entry per CDR3 protein. Counted here are 900,000 to 950,000 distinct CDR3 sequences, 25% to 30% occurring once; the ten biggest clones make up 10%. In germline, CDR1 is MNHNS, CDR2 SASEGT. This CDR3 spans 14 amino acids. V was clipped by 8 bases and J by 3 bases, with 16 bases between them. This sample was shared with a second study, whose subject was T cells of mothers and their children. As that study records: Samples came from a few healthy Caucasian mothers and their six children.

The clonotype originates from a woman aged 40 to 50 in good health. V usage is TRBV6-1 and J usage is TRBJ1-1; no clear D gene. Input material: blood. The CDR3 nucleotides read TGTGCCAGCTCGGGGATGATACTGGACACTGAAGCTTTCTTT. This codes for CASSGMILDTEAFF.